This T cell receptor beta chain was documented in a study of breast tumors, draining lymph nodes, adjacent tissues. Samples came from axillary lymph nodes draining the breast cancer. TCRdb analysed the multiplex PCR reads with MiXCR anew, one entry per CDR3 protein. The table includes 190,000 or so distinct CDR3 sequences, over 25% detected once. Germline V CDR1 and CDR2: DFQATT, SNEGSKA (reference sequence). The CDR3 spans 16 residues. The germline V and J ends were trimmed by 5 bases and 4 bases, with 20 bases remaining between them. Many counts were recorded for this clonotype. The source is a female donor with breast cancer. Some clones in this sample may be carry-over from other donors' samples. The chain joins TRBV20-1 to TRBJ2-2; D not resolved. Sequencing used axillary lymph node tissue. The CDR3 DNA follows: TGCAGTGCTCCTAGGTCATTGGGTGTGGGCACCGGGGAGCTGTTTTTT. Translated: CSAPRSLGVGTGELFF.